The 4 T cell receptor beta chains reported below all come from one sample, sequenced in a study of blood T cell repertoires in COVID-19. The method was immunoSEQ multiplex PCR; TCRdb's version includes in-frame clones alone and lacks a portion of them. Seen here are 130,000 to 150,000 clones, over 75% observed once, and the top ten hold roughly 13%. The sequenced sample consisted of peripheral blood. Receptors were obtained from a man between 60 and 70 years old with active or convalescent COVID-19.

This clone turned up a few times. The chain is built from TRBV9 and TRBJ2-7; TRBD2 might be the D (6 bases). CDR1 and CDR2 from the germline V gene are SGDLS and YYNGEE. CDR3 length: 14 amino acids. V was clipped by 0 bases and J by 4 bases, with 11 bases between them. For the CDR3, the DNA is TGTGCCAGCAGCGTAGGGAGGGGAGGATACGAGCAGTACTTC. It encodes CASSVGRGGYEQYF.

V usage is TRBV10-3 and J usage is TRBJ1-2, with unresolved D. The CDR3 sequence is 13 residues long. V lost 4 bases, J lost 1 base, and 7 bases lay in between. The germline gives CDR1 ENHRY, CDR2 SYGVKD. The CDR3 region is CAISARINYGYTF. Here the CDR3 DNA reads TGTGCCATCAGTGCGCGGATTAACTATGGCTACACCTTC.

The V gene is TRBV5-1, the J gene TRBJ1-6, with D unclear. Trimming took off 3 bases at V and 7 bases at J, with 11 bases between the two ends. This CDR3 is 14 amino acids long. From germline, CDR1 is SGHRS and CDR2 YFSETQ. The CDR3, as DNA: TGCGCCAGCAGCTGGACGGGCGGGAATTCACCCCTCCACTTT. Residues: CASSWTGGNSPLHF.

Only a few counts were recorded for this clone. The CDR3 bases are TGTGCCAGTAGTATGCCCCCCGTGGGCGGGAGGAGTCATGAGCAGTTCTTC. Amino acid sequence: CASSMPPVGGRSHEQFF. V gene TRBV19 combines with J gene TRBJ2-1; the match to TRBD2 covers 8 bases. V shed 3 bases and J 8 bases; nucleotides not matched to a gene: 15. Germline V gene lookup returns CDR1 LNHDA and CDR2 SQIVND (reference sequence). The CDR3 contains 17 residues.